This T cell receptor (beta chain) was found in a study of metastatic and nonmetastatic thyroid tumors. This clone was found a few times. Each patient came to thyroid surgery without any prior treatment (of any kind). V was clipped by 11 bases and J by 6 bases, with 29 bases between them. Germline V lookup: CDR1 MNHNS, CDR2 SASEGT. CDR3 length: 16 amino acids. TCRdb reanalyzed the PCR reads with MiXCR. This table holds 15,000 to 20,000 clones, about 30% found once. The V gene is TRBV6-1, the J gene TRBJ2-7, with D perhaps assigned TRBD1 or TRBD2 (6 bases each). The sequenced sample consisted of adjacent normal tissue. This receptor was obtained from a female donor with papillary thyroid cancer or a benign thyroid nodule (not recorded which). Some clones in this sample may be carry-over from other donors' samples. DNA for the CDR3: TGTGCCTCCCTTCCGGAGGCGAAGGGGGGCGCGTTCGAGCAGTACTTC. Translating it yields CASLPEAKGGAFEQYF.